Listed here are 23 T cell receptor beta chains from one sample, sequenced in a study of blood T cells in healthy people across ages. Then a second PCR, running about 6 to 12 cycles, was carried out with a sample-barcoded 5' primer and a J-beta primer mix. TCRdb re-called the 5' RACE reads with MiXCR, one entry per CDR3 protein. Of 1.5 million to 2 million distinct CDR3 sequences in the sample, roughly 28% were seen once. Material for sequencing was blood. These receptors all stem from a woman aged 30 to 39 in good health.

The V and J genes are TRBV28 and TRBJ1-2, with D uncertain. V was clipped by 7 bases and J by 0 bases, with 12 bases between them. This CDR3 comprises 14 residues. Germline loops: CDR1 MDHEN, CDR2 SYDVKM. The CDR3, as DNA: TGTGCCAGCACCCTTGGCGGGGCTAACTATGGCTACACCTTC. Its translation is CASTLGGANYGYTF.

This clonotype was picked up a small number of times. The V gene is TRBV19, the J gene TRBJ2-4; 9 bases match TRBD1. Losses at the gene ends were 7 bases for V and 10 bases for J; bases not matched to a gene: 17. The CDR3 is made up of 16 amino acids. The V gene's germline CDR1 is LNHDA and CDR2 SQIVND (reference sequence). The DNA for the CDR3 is TGTGCCAGTACTGATCCGGGACAGGGTCGTAGGGGAATTCAGTACTTC. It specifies CASTDPGQGRRGIQYF.

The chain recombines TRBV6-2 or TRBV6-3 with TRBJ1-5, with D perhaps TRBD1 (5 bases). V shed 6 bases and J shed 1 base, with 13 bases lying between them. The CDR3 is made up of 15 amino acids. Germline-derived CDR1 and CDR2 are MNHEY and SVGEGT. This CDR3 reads CASRGRTPSNQPQHF. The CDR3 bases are TGTGCCAGCAGGGGACGGACGCCGAGCAATCAGCCCCAGCATTTT.

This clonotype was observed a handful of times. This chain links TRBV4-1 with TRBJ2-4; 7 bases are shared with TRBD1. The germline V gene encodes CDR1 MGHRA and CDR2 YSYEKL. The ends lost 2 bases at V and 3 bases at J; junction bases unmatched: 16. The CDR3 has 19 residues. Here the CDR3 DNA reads TGCGCCAGCAGCCAACTACTACCGGGACAGCGACAAAACAAAAACATTCAGTACTTC. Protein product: CASSQLLPGQRQNKNIQYF.

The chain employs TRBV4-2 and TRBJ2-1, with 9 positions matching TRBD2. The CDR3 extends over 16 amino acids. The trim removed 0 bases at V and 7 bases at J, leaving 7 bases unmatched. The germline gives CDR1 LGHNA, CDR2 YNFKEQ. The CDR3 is CASSQEGGGAWNEQFF. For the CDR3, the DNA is TGTGCCAGCAGCCAAGAAGGCGGGGGGGCGTGGAATGAGCAGTTCTTC.

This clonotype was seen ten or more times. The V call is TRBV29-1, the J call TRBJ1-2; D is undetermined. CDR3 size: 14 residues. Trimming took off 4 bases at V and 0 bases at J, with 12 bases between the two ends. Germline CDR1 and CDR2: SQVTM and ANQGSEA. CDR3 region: CSVVVSVANYGYTF. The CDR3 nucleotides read TGCAGCGTTGTGGTGTCTGTCGCTAACTATGGCTACACCTTC.

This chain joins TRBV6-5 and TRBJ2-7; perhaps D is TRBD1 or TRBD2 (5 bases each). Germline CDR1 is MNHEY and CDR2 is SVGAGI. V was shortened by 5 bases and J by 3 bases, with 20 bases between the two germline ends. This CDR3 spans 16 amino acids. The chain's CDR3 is CASSALPGRWDYEQYF. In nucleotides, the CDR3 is TGTGCCAGCAGTGCTTTGCCGGGACGTTGGGACTACGAGCAGTACTTC.

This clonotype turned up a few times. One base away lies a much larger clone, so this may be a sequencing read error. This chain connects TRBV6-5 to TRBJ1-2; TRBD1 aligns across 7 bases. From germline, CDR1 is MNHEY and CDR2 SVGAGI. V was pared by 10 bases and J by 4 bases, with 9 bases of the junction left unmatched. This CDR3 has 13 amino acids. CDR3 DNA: TGTGCCAACAGCAGGGACAGTTTCTATGGCTACACCTTC. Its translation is CANSRDSFYGYTF.

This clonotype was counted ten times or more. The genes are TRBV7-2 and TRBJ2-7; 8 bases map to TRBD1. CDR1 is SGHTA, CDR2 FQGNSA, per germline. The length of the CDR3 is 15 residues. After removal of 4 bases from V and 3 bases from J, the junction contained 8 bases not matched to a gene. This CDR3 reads CASSSQGAAIYEQYF. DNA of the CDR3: TGTGCCAGCAGCTCCCAGGGGGCTGCTATCTACGAGCAGTACTTC.

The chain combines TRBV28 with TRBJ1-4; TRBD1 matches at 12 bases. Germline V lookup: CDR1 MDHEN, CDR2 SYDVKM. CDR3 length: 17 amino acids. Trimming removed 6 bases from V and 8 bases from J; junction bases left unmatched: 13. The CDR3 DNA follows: TGTGCCAGCAGCCCCGGGGACAGGGGGCGCCCCGGCGAAAAACTGTTTTTT. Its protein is CASSPGDRGRPGEKLFF.

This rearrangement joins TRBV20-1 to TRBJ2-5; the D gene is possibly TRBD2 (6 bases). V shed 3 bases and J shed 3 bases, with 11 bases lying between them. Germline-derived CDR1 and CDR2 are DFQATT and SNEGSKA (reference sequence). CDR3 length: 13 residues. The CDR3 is CSASSGTEETQYF. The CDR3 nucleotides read TGCAGTGCTAGCTCCGGGACTGAAGAGACCCAGTACTTC.

CDR3 nucleotides: TGTGCCAGCAGCTTATCGCCCAGGGTGACTGAAGCTTTCTTT. This gives the protein CASSLSPRVTEAFF. The gene calls are TRBV7-3 and TRBJ1-1, with a tentative D call TRBD1 (5 bases). The CDR3 is 14 residues long. V dropped 2 bases and J dropped 5 bases, with 12 bases sitting between them. Germline CDR1 is SGHTA and CDR2 is FQGTGA.

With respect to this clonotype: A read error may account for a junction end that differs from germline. The CDR3 here is CTSSPPNGAGGPSNEQFF. The CDR3 DNA reads as TGTACCAGCAGTCCTCCGAACGGAGCGGGAGGGCCCTCCAATGAGCAGTTCTTC. This chain connects TRBV6-1 to TRBJ2-1, with 10 bases fitting TRBD2. The germline gives CDR1 MNHNS, CDR2 SASEGT. CDR3 size: 18 residues.

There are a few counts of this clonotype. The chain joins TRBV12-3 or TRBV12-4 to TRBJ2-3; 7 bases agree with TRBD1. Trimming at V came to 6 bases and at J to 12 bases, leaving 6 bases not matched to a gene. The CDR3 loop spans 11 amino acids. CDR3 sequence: CASSPRDRQYF. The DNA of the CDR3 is TGTGCCAGCAGCCCCCGGGACAGACAGTATTTT.

CDR3 loop: CASLRGLTDTGELFF. The CDR3 coding sequence is TGTGCCAGCCTACGCGGGCTAACGGACACCGGGGAGCTGTTTTTT. The rearrangement uses TRBV12-3 or TRBV12-4 and TRBJ2-2, with D possibly being TRBD2 (5 bases). CDR3 size: 15 residues. Trimming took off 8 bases at V and 3 bases at J, with 16 bases between the two ends.

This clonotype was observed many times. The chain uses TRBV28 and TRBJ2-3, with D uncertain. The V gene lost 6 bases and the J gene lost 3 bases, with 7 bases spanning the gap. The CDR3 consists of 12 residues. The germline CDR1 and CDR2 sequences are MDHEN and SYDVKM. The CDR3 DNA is TGTGCCAGCAGGCAAGCGACAGATACGCAGTATTTT. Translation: CASRQATDTQYF.

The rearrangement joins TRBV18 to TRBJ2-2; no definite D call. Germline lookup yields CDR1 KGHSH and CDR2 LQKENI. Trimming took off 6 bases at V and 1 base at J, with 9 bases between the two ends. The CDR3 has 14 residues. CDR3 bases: TGTGCCAGCTCCGCGGCCGGGAACACCGGGGAGCTGTTTTTT. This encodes CASSAAGNTGELFF.

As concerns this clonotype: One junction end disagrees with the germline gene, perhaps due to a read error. For the CDR3, the DNA is TGTGTCAGCAGCTCAATGGTAGCGGTTACTAGCACAGATACGCAGTATTTT. It specifies CVSSSMVAVTSTDTQYF. The chain couples TRBV7-2 to TRBJ2-3; D might be TRBD2 (6 bases). This CDR3 comprises 17 residues. Germline CDR1 and CDR2: SGHTA and FQGNSA.

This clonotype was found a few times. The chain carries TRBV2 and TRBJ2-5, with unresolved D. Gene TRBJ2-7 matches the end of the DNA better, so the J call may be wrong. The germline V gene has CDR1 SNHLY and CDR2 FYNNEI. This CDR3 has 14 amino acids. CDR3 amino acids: CASSEALTDDEQYF. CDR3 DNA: TGTGCCAGCAGTGAAGCGCTCACCGATGACGAGCAGTACTTC.

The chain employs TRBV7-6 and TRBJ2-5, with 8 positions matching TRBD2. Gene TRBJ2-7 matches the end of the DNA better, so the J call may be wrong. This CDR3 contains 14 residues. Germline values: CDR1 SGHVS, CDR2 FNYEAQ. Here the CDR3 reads CASSFGTSPNEQYF. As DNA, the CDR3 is TGTGCCAGCAGCTTCGGGACTAGTCCCAACGAGCAGTACTTC.

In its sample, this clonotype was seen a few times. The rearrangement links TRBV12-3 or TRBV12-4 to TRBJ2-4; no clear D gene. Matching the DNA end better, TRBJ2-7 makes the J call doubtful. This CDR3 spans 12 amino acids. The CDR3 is CASSLLLGEQYF. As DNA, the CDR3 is TGTGCCAGCAGTCTCCTTTTAGGCGAGCAGTACTTC.

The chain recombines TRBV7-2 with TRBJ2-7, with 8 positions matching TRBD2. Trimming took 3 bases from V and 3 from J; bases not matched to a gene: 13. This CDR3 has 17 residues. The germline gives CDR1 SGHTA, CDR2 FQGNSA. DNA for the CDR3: TGTGCCAGCAGCTTTTCCCATAGCGGGATGGGGTACTACGAGCAGTACTTC. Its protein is CASSFSHSGMGYYEQYF.

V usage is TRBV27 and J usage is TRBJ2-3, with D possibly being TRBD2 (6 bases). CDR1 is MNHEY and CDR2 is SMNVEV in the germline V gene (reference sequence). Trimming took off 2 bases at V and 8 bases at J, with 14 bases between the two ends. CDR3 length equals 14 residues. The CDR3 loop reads CASSLLGARGTQYF. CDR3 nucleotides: TGTGCCAGCAGTTTACTTGGGGCGCGGGGTACGCAGTATTTT.